These 9 T cell receptor beta chains came from one sample sequenced in a study of T cells in Graves' hyperthyroidism and ophthalmopathy (dated by TCRdb to about 2019). Receptor amplification or capture employed multiplex PCR. TCRdb lists the instrument as Illumina HiSeq 2000. TCR beta CDR3 regions were amplified from RNA transcripts. The TCR CDR3 was subjected to a first round of RT-PCR using the HTBI primer set and the Qiagen OneStep RT-PCR kit. The raw public reads went through TCRdb reprocessing: fastp at Q25, MiXCR clone calling, in-frame beta chains kept. Each record represents a unique CDR3 protein, reported with the most common genes and DNA among its rows. The sample table lists approximately 420,000 distinct CDR3 sequences, just under 15% of them with a count of one. The top ten hold about 31% of the sample. Sequenced sample: blood. The receptors were sampled from a woman aged 25 to 39 with Graves' hyperthyroidism.

The sample holds many counts of this clonotype. The chain carries TRBV28 and TRBJ2-7; D might be TRBD2 (5 bases). V dropped 7 bases and J dropped 2 bases, with 9 bases sitting between them. Germline CDR1 and CDR2: MDHEN and SYDVKM. The CDR3 has 12 amino acids. The CDR3 region has the DNA TGTGCCAGCATTGGACTCGCCTACGAGCAGTACTTC. The encoded protein is CASIGLAYEQYF.

The table lists this clonotype with a count of one. Possible read error: a much larger clone is one base away. The chain employs TRBV27 and TRBJ2-1; 7 bases are shared with TRBD2. Per the germline V gene, CDR1 is MNHEY and CDR2 is SMNVEV (reference sequence). This CDR3 comprises 15 residues. Here the CDR3 reads CASSSFSGLGNEQLF. DNA of the CDR3: TGTGCCAGCAGTTCCTTTAGCGGGTTAGGTAATGAGCAGCTCTTC.

Points on this clonotype: A read error is possible here, since a much larger clone lies one base away. The chain joins TRBV7-8 to TRBJ1-2, with 7 nucleotides matching TRBD1. CDR1 is SGHVS, CDR2 FQNEAQ, per germline. This CDR3 contains 16 residues. In DNA form, the CDR3 reads TGTGCCAGCAGCTTTCCTGGGAACGGGACAGTCTATGGCTACGCCTTC. Translation: CASSFPGNGTVYGYAF. The variable domain in full, with the rest retrieved from reference TRBV7-8 and TRBJ1-2, is GAGVSQSPRYKVAKRGQDVALRCDPISGHVSLFWYQQALGQGPEFLTYFQNEAQLDKSGLPSDRFFAERPEGSVSTLKIQRTQQEDSAVYLCASSFPGNGTVYGYAFGSGTRLTVV.

The genes are TRBV15 and TRBJ1-1, with TRBD1 as a possible D gene (5 bases). The CDR3 spans 14 residues. Germline V gene sequence: CDR1 LNHNV, CDR2 YYDKDF (reference sequence). V dropped 5 bases and J dropped 1 base, with 11 bases sitting between them. The CDR3 protein is CATSGWQGNTEAFF. Written as DNA, the CDR3 is TGTGCCACCAGCGGGTGGCAGGGGAACACTGAAGCTTTCTTT.

This clonotype was picked up many times. The CDR3 spells CASRRTASGRAQYF. Here the CDR3 DNA reads TGTGCCAGCAGGCGGACTGCCTCCGGCCGGGCGCAGTATTTT. The V call is TRBV2, the J call TRBJ2-3, with D maybe TRBD2 (5 bases). This CDR3 contains 14 residues. Germline CDR1 SNHLY, CDR2 FYNNEI. The V end was cut by 6 bases, the J end by 10 bases, with 20 bases between.

This clonotype was counted at least ten times. The chain uses TRBV3-1 and TRBJ1-2; D not resolved. V lost 4 bases and J 4 bases, leaving 10 bases between the germline ends. The germline gives CDR1 LGHDT, CDR2 YNNKEL (reference sequence). The CDR3 length is 13 residues. The DNA of the CDR3 is TGTGCCAGCAGCCCTCCCACGTTCTATGGCTACACCTTC. It translates to CASSPPTFYGYTF. Full variable domain (missing parts from reference TRBV3-1 and TRBJ1-2): DTAVSQTPKYLVTQMGNDKSIKCEQNLGHDTMYWYKQDSKKFLKIMFSYNNKELIINETVPNRFSPKSPDKAHLNLHINSLELGDSAVYFCASSPPTFYGYTFGSGTRLTVV.

The chain is built from TRBV3-1 and TRBJ2-7; D is uncertain. Per germline, CDR1 LGHDT and CDR2 YNNKEL (reference sequence). Trimming left V 6 bases short and J 2 bases short, with 17 bases between. This CDR3 region has 15 residues. The CDR3: CASSQAVGGTYEQYF. The CDR3 DNA is TGTGCCAGCAGTCAGGCAGTAGGCGGTACCTACGAGCAGTACTTC.

This clonotype appeared a few times. J is TRBJ2-2 and V is TRBV9, with unresolved D. Trimming took 0 bases from V and 5 from J, leaving 11 bases between them. There are 15 residues in the CDR3. Germline V CDR1 and CDR2: SGDLS, YYNGEE. CDR3 nucleotide sequence: TGTGCCAGCAGCGTAGGACCGGCCGGGACCGGGGAGCTGTTTTTT. Its protein product is CASSVGPAGTGELFF.

This clonotype was picked up a small number of times. V usage is TRBV5-1 and J usage is TRBJ1-6; 9 nucleotides line up with TRBD1. Germline trimming cut 4 bases from V and 10 bases from J; bases unmatched to any gene: 9. Germline V CDR1 and CDR2: SGHRS, YFSETQ. The CDR3 runs to 15 residues. The CDR3 DNA reads as TGCGCCAGCAGCCCACTCGGACAGGGGCAATCACCCCTCCACTTT. Encoded protein: CASSPLGQGQSPLHF.